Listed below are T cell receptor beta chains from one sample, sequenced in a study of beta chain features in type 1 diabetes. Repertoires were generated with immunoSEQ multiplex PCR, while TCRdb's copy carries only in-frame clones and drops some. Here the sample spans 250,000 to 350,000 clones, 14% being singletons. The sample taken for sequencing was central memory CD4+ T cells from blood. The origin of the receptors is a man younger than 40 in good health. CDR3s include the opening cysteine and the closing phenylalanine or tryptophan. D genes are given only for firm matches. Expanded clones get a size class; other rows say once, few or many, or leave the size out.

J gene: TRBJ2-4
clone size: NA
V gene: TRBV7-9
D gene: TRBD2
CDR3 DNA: TGTGCCAGCAGCTCGAGACTAGCGGAAAACATTCAGTACTTC
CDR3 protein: CASSSRLAENIQYF

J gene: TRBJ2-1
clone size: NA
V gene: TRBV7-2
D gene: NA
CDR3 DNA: TGTGCCAGCAGCTTAGGGTTCCGGGGGCGTCTTGGGAATGAGCAGTTCTTC
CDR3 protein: CASSLGFRGRLGNEQFF

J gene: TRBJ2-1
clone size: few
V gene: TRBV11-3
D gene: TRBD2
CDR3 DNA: TGTGCCAGCAGCTTAATTAGCGGGCCCTACAATGAGCAGTTCTTC
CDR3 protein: CASSLISGPYNEQFF

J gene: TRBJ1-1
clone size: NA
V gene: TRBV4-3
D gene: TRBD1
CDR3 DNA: TGCGCCAGCAGCGAAGGGACAGGGAGGACTGAAGCTTTCTTT
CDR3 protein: CASSEGTGRTEAFF

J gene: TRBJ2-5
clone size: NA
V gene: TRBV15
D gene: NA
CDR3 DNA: TGTGCCACAGGGGGACTGCAAGAGACCCAGTACTTC
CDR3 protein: CATGGLQETQYF

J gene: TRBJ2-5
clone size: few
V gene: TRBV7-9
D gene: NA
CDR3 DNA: TGTGCCAGCAGCTTAGTGGTGACTAAGATGTACCAAGAGACCCAGTACTTC
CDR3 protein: CASSLVVTKMYQETQYF

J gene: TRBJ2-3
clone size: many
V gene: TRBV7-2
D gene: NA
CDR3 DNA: TGTGCCAGCAGCTTAGATTCCGGGACTAGCACAGATACGCAGTATTTT
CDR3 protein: CASSLDSGTSTDTQYF

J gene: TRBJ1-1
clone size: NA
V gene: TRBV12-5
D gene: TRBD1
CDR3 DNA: TGTGCTAGTGGTTTGCAGGGGGGCACTGAAGCTTTCTTT
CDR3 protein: CASGLQGGTEAFF

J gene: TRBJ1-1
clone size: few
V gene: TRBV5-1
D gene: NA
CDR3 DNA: TGCGCCAGCAGCTACCAGGGAAACACTGAAGCTTTCTTT
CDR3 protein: CASSYQGNTEAFF

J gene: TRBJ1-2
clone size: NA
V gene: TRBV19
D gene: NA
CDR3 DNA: TGTGCCAGCAGTCCGGGGCAGGTATTCTATGGCTACACCTTC
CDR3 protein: CASSPGQVFYGYTF

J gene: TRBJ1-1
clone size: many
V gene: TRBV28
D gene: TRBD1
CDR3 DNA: TGTGCCAGCAGGGTAGGACAGGCGAACACTGAAGCTTTCTTT
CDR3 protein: CASRVGQANTEAFF